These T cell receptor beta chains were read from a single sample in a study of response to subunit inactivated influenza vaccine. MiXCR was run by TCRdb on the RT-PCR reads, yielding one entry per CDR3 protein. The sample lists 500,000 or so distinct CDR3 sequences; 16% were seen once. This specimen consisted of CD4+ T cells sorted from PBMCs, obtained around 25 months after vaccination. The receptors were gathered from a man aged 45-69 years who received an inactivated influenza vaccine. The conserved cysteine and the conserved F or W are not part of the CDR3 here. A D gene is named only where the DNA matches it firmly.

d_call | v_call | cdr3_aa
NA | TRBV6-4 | ASKLTDGGNSPLH
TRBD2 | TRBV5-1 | ASRRQTSGTSHEQF
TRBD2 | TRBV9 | ASSVATSRGSDEQF
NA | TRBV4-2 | ASSQDWGGDYSGANVLT
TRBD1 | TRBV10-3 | AIGGQARGNEQF
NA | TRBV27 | ASSLFLGQGNSPLH
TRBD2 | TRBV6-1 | ASSLRAGRSGANVLT
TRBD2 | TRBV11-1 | ASSLDGTTFTGELF
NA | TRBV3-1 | ASSHAGTYQSYEEY
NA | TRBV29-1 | SVDGGRDSYNEQF
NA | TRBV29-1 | SVFCPQRFFIGELF
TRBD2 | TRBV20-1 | SAKPLADTYYEQY
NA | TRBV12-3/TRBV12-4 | ASTRGETRGGRSSYEQY
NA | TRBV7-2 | ASSRYGGSTTDTQY
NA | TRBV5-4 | AARSGDIVYNEQF
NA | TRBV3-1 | ASSQDEDTQY
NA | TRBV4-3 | ASSRDGRDTQY